This T cell receptor (beta chain) was captured in a study of OX40 agonist ivuxolimab in advanced cancers. The table came from immunoSEQ multiplex PCR; TCRdb's copy has only in-frame clones and leaves some out. The top ten hold more than 9% of the sample, which has under 50,000 clones, about 80% seen once. From germline, CDR1 is WSHSY and CDR2 SAAADI. V lost 2 bases, J lost 10 bases, and 12 bases lay in between. CDR3 length: 14 residues. The chain employs TRBV10-2 and TRBJ1-6, with D perhaps matching TRBD1 (6 bases). The TCR was taken from an adult with an advanced solid tumor such as melanoma, head and neck, liver or kidney cancer. The sample in question was CD4+ or CD8+ T cells sorted from blood, obtained in a trial of the OX40 agonist ivuxolimab. In DNA, the CDR3 is TGCGCCAGCAGTGAGGCAGGGGAAAACTCACCCCTCCACTTT. As protein: CASSEAGENSPLHF.